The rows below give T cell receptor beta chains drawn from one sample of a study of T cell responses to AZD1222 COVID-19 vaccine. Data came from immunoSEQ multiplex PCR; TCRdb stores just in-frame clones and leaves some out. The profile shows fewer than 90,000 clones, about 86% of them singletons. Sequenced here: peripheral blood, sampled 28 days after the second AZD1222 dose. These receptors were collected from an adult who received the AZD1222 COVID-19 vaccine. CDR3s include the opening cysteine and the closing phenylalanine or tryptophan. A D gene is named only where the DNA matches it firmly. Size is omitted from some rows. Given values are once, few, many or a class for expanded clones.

CASRRSAGGPNEQFF | TGTGCCAGCAGGCGTAGCGCGGGGGGCCCCAATGAGCAGTTCTTC | TRBD2 | TRBJ2-1 | NA | TRBV27
CASSTYTVGGNQPQHF | TGTGCCAGCAGCACTTATACAGTGGGGGGCAATCAGCCCCAGCATTTT | NA | TRBJ1-5 | NA | TRBV7-9
CASTSTGAGGPQHF | TGTGCCAGCACCTCGACAGGGGCCGGCGGGCCCCAGCATTTT | TRBD1 | TRBJ1-5 | NA | TRBV6-5
CASSLVEDNEQFF | TGTGCCAGCAGCTTAGTGGAGGACAATGAGCAGTTCTTC | NA | TRBJ2-1 | NA | TRBV11-3
CASSPSGREELFF | TGTGCCAGCAGCCCATCAGGAAGAGAAGAACTGTTTTTT | NA | TRBJ1-4 | few | TRBV3-1/TRBV3-2
CASTSDGRGKYGYTF | TGTGCCAGTACCTCCGACGGCAGGGGTAAATATGGCTACACCTTC | NA | TRBJ1-2 | NA | TRBV19
CASSRIAGTNTGELFF | TGTGCCAGCAGCCGGATAGCGGGGACGAACACCGGGGAGCTGTTTTTT | TRBD2 | TRBJ2-2 | NA | TRBV6-2/TRBV6-3
CASSLGTSGFTDTQYF | TGCGCCAGCAGCTTGGGGACTAGCGGATTCACAGATACGCAGTATTTT | TRBD2 | TRBJ2-3 | NA | TRBV5-1
CASSPAGTYGYTF | TGTGCCAGCAGCCCCGCGGGGACCTATGGCTACACCTTC | NA | TRBJ1-2 | NA | TRBV11-2
CASSHILTGAYEQYF | TGTGCCAGCAGTCATATCCTGACGGGGGCCTACGAGCAGTACTTC | NA | TRBJ2-7 | NA | TRBV5-6
CASKRQAANTGELFF | TGTGCCAGTAAACGGCAGGCTGCGAACACCGGGGAGCTGTTTTTT | NA | TRBJ2-2 | NA | TRBV19
CASSRGTSGRRGPYEQYF | TGTGCCAGCAGCAGGGGGACTAGCGGGAGGAGGGGGCCCTACGAGCAGTACTTC | TRBD2 | TRBJ2-7 | NA | TRBV11-2
CASSRAGLAGGLGTDTQYF | TGTGCCAGCAGCCGGGCGGGACTAGCGGGGGGGCTAGGCACAGATACGCAGTATTTT | TRBD2 | TRBJ2-3 | NA | TRBV3-1/TRBV3-2
CASSQGLLGSYEQYF | TGTGCCAGCAGCCAAGGTCTCCTGGGCTCCTACGAGCAGTACTTC | NA | TRBJ2-7 | NA | TRBV3-1/TRBV3-2
CASSHGTDRRQFF | TGTGCCAGCAGCCATGGTACGGACAGGAGACAGTTCTTC | TRBD1 | TRBJ2-1 | NA | TRBV3-1/TRBV3-2
CASSLQGAGRNTIYF | TGTGCCAGCAGCTTACAAGGCGCAGGGCGAAACACCATATATTTT | NA | TRBJ1-3 | once | TRBV7-2
CASSTLAGGPREQFF | TGTGCCAGTAGTACCTTAGCGGGAGGGCCTCGGGAGCAGTTCTTC | TRBD2 | TRBJ2-1 | NA | TRBV19
CASSYSDRGKLQPQHF | TGTGCCAGCAGTTACTCAGACAGGGGAAAACTTCAGCCCCAGCATTTT | TRBD1 | TRBJ1-5 | once | TRBV6-2/TRBV6-3
CASSIGDTQYF | TGCGCCAGCAGTATCGGAGATACGCAGTATTTT | NA | TRBJ2-3 | once | TRBV5-1
CASSLRLDHEQYF | TGCGCCAGCAGCTTACGACTTGATCACGAGCAGTACTTC | NA | TRBJ2-7 | NA | TRBV5-1
CASSPLQGTEAFF | TGTGCCAGCAGCCCGTTACAGGGAACTGAAGCTTTCTTT | NA | TRBJ1-1 | NA | TRBV28
CASSLSLGRRQGGSYEQYF | TGTGCCAGCAGCTTGTCCCTGGGGCGGCGTCAGGGAGGCTCCTACGAGCAGTACTTC | NA | TRBJ2-7 | NA | TRBV7-9
CATMGGLAFYEQYF | TGTGCCACCATGGGCGGTCTAGCGTTCTACGAGCAGTACTTC | NA | TRBJ2-7 | NA | TRBV7-2
CASSLEQRLTSEQFF | TGTGCCAGCAGTTTAGAACAGAGACTCACTTCGGAGCAGTTCTTC | NA | TRBJ2-1 | few | TRBV6-5
CASSQDIERSFYEQYF | TGTGCCAGCAGCCAAGATATAGAGCGGAGCTTCTACGAGCAGTACTTC | NA | TRBJ2-7 | NA | TRBV14
CASSLSGGNEAFF | TGCGCCAGCAGCTTGTCAGGGGGCAATGAAGCTTTCTTT | TRBD1 | TRBJ1-1 | NA | TRBV5-1
CASSPFGDTEAFF | TGTGCCAGCTCACCTTTCGGGGACACTGAAGCTTTCTTT | NA | TRBJ1-1 | NA | TRBV18
CASSESRGRYNEQFF | TGCGCCAGCAGTGAGTCTCGGGGCCGCTACAATGAGCAGTTCTTC | NA | TRBJ2-1 | NA | TRBV10-1
CATSRDRRGFGTDTQYF | TGTGCCACCAGCAGAGATCGTAGGGGATTCGGCACAGATACGCAGTATTTT | NA | TRBJ2-3 | NA | TRBV15
CASSIGGQGKYGYTF | TGTGCCAGTAGTATAGGTGGACAGGGGAAGTATGGCTACACCTTC | TRBD1 | TRBJ1-2 | NA | TRBV19
CASSLLTSGSTGELFF | TGTGCCAGCAGCCTTCTGACTAGCGGGAGCACCGGGGAGCTGTTTTTT | TRBD2 | TRBJ2-2 | NA | TRBV7-3
CASSEGGSRGGETQYF | TGCGCCAGCAGTGAAGGCGGGAGTCGGGGCGGGGAGACCCAGTACTTC | TRBD2 | TRBJ2-5 | NA | TRBV10-2
CAISVSGGYGYTF | TGTGCCATCAGTGTCTCAGGGGGCTATGGCTACACCTTC | TRBD1 | TRBJ1-2 | NA | TRBV10-3
CASKWVSDTQYF | TGTGCCAGCAAGTGGGTTTCAGATACGCAGTATTTT | NA | TRBJ2-3 | NA | TRBV6-5
CASSPGQGAGQPQHF | TGTGCCAGCAGCCCGGGACAGGGGGCCGGGCAGCCCCAGCATTTT | TRBD1 | TRBJ1-5 | NA | TRBV6-6
CSATDGGYTF | TGCAGTGCCACGGACGGTGGCTACACCTTC | NA | TRBJ1-2 | NA | TRBV20-1
CAIGQGTYEQYF | TGTGCCATTGGACAGGGAACCTACGAGCAGTACTTC | TRBD1 | TRBJ2-7 | once | TRBV10-3
CATERGSSYNEQFF | TGTGCCACCGAACGGGGTAGCTCCTACAATGAGCAGTTCTTC | NA | TRBJ2-1 | NA | TRBV19
CASSISDTNQPQHF | TGTGCCAGTAGTATTTCGGACACCAATCAGCCCCAGCATTTT | NA | TRBJ1-5 | NA | TRBV19
CASKQGAGGNIQYF | TGTGCCAGCAAACAGGGGGCAGGCGGAAACATTCAGTACTTC | TRBD1 | TRBJ2-4 | once | TRBV27
CASSQDTVAKNIQYF | TGTGCCAGCAGCCAAGATACAGTAGCCAAAAACATTCAGTACTTC | NA | TRBJ2-4 | NA | TRBV3-1/TRBV3-2
CASSGGIGGSSYNSPLHF | TGTGCCAGCAGTGGTGGAATAGGAGGGAGCTCCTATAATTCACCCCTCCACTTT | NA | TRBJ1-6 | NA | TRBV6-1
CASRDKSSYNSPLHF | TGTGCCAGTAGGGACAAGAGCTCCTATAATTCACCCCTCCACTTT | NA | TRBJ1-6 | NA | TRBV19
CATTRGISDTQYF | TGCGCCACCACGCGAGGGATATCAGATACGCAGTATTTT | NA | TRBJ2-3 | NA | TRBV5-1
CASTGQGAENIQYF | TGTGCCAGCACCGGACAGGGAGCGGAAAACATTCAGTACTTC | TRBD1 | TRBJ2-4 | NA | TRBV25-1
CASSPAGQLAEQYF | TGCGCCAGCTCCCCCGCCGGGCAGCTTGCCGAGCAGTACTTC | NA | TRBJ2-7 | once | TRBV5-1
CASSYGTPGLTFTGELFF | TGCGCCAGCAGCTATGGGACCCCGGGACTAACTTTCACCGGGGAGCTGTTTTTT | TRBD2 | TRBJ2-2 | NA | TRBV5-1
CASSRGVLYGYTF | TGTGCCAGCAGCCGGGGAGTACTCTATGGCTACACCTTC | NA | TRBJ1-2 | NA | TRBV6-2/TRBV6-3
CASSYTTGRNYSPLHF | TGTGCCAGCAGTTACACGACAGGGCGAAATTATTCACCCCTCCACTTT | TRBD1 | TRBJ1-6 | few | TRBV27
CASRVGLVNSHEQFF | TGCGCCAGCAGAGTTGGACTAGTGAATAGCCATGAGCAGTTCTTC | TRBD2 | TRBJ2-1 | NA | TRBV10-2
CASVQGGSDTQYF | TGTGCCAGTGTACAGGGGGGGTCAGATACGCAGTATTTT | NA | TRBJ2-3 | NA | TRBV2
CAISRMGDTQYF | TGTGCCATCAGCCGAATGGGGGATACGCAGTATTTT | NA | TRBJ2-3 | once | TRBV10-3
CASSYSWGGTDTQYF | TGTGCCAGCAGTTACTCGTGGGGGGGCACAGATACGCAGTATTTT | NA | TRBJ2-3 | NA | TRBV6-5
CASSPKTGRTGELFF | TGTGCCAGCAGCCCCAAGACAGGGCGTACCGGGGAGCTGTTTTTT | TRBD1 | TRBJ2-2 | NA | TRBV11-3
CASRKWEADTQYF | TGTGCCAGCAGAAAATGGGAGGCCGATACGCAGTATTTT | NA | TRBJ2-3 | NA | TRBV27
CASSEGTSGKHEQYF | TGCGCCAGCAGTGAGGGGACTAGCGGGAAACACGAGCAGTACTTC | TRBD2 | TRBJ2-7 | few | TRBV10-1
CASSRDLSTDTQYF | TGTGCCAGCAGCCGGGACCTAAGCACAGATACGCAGTATTTT | NA | TRBJ2-3 | NA | TRBV3-1/TRBV3-2
CASSQGQGGAQPQHF | TGTGCCAGCAGCCAGGGACAGGGCGGGGCTCAGCCCCAGCATTTT | TRBD1 | TRBJ1-5 | NA | TRBV14